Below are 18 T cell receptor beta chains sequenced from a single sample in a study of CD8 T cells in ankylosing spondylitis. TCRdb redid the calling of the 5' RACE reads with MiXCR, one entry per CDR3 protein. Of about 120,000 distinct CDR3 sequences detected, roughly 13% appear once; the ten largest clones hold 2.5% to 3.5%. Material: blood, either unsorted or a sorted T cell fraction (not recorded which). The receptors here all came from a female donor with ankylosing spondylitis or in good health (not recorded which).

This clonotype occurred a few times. The DNA of the CDR3 is TGTGCCAGCAGCCAAGTGCCAGGGGAAACTGAAGCTTTCTTT. Its protein is CASSQVPGETEAFF. This rearrangement joins TRBV3-1 to TRBJ1-1, with D maybe TRBD1 (6 bases). This CDR3 region has 14 residues. The germline V and J ends were trimmed by 1 base and 5 bases, with 11 bases remaining between them. The V gene's germline CDR1 is LGHDT and CDR2 YNNKEL (reference sequence).

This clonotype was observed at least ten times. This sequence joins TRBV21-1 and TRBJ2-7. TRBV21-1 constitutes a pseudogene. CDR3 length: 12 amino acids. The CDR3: CASSKYTYEQYF. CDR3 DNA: TGTGCCAGCAGCAAATATACCTACGAGCAGTACTTC.

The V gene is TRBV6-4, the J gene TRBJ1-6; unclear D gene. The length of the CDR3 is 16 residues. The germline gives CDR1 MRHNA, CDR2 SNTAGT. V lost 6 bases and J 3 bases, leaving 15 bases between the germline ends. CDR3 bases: TGTGCCAGCAGGACCAGCCGAACCCTCTATAATTCACCCCTCCACTTT. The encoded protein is CASRTSRTLYNSPLHF.

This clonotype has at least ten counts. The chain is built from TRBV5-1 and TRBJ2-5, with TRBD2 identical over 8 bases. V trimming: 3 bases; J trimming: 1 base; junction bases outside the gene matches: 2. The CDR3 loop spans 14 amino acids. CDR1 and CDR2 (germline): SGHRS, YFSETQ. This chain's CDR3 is CASSSGTSQETQYF. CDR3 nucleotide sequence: TGCGCCAGCAGCTCCGGGACTAGCCAAGAGACCCAGTACTTC.

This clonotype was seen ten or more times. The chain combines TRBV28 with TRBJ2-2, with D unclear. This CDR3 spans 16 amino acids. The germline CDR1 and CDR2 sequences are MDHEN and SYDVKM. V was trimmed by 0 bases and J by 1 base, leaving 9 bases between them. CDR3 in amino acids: CASSLWAQKNTGELFF. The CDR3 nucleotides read TGTGCCAGCAGTTTATGGGCCCAGAAGAACACCGGGGAGCTGTTTTTT.

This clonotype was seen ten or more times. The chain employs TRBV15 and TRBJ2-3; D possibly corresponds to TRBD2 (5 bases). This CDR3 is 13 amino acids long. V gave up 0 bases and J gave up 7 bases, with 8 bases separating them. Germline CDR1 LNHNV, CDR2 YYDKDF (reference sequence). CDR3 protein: CATSRDGINTQYF. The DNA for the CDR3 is TGTGCCACCAGCAGAGACGGGATAAATACGCAGTATTTT.

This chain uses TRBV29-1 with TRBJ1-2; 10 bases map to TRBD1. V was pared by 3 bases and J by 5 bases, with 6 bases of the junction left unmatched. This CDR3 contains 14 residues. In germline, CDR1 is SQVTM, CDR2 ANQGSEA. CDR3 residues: CSVDGTGVGYGYTF. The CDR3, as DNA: TGCAGCGTTGATGGGACAGGGGTGGGTTATGGCTACACCTTC. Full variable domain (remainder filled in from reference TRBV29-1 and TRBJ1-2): SAVISQKPSRDICQRGTSLTIQCQVDSQVTMMFWYRQQPGQSLTLIATANQGSEATYESGFVIDKFPISRPNLTFSTLTVSNMSPEDSSIYLCSVDGTGVGYGYTFGSGTRLTVV.

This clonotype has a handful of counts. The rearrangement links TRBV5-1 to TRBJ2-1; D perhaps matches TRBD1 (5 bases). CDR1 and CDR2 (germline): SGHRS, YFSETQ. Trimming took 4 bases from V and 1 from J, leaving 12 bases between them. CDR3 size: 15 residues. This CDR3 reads CASSLTDESYNEQFF. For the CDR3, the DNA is TGCGCCAGCAGCCTGACAGACGAATCCTACAATGAGCAGTTCTTC.

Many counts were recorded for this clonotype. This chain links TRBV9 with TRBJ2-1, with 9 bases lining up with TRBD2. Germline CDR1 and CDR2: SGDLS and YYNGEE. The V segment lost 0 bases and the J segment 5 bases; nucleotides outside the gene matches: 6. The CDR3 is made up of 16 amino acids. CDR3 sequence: CASSVVGASGDNEQFF. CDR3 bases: TGTGCCAGCAGCGTAGTAGGGGCTAGCGGGGACAATGAGCAGTTCTTC.

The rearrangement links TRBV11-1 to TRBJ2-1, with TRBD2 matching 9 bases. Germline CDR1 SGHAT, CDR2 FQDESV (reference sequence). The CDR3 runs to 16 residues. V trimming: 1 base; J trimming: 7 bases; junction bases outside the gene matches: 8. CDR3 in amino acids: CASSLEGGGAVNEQFF. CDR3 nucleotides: TGTGCCAGCAGCTTAGAGGGCGGGGGGGCAGTTAATGAGCAGTTCTTC.

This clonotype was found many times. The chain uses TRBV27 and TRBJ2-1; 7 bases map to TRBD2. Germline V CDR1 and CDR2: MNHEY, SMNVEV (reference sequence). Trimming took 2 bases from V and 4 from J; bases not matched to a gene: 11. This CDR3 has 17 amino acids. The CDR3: CASSLLVRERVYNEQFF. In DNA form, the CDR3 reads TGTGCCAGCAGTTTACTAGTGCGGGAGAGAGTGTACAATGAGCAGTTCTTC.

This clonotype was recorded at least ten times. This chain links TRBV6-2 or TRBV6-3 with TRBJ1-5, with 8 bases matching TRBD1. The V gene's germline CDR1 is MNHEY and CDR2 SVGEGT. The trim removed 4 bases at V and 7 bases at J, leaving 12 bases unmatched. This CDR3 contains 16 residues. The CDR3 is CASSWGGQGLGQPQHF. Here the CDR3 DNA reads TGTGCCAGCAGTTGGGGAGGACAGGGCCTTGGGCAGCCCCAGCATTTT.

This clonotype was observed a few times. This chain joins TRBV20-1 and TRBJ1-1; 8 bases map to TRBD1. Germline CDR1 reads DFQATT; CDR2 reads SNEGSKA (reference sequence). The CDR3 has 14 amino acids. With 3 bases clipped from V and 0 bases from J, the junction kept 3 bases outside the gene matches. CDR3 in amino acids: CSARVTGVNTEAFF. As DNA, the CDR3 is TGCAGTGCTAGGGTGACAGGGGTGAACACTGAAGCTTTCTTT.

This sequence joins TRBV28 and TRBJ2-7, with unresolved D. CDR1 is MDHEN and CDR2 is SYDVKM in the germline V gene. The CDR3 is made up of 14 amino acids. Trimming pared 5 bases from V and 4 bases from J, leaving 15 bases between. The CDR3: CASSPPQLTYEQYF. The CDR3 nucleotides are TGTGCCAGCAGTCCCCCACAGTTGACTTACGAGCAGTACTTC.

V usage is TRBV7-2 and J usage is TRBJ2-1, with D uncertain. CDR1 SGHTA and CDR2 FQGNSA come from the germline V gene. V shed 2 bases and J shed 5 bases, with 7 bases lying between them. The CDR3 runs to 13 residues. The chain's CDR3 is CASSLPPNNEQFF. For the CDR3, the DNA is TGTGCCAGCAGCTTACCCCCCAACAATGAGCAGTTCTTC.

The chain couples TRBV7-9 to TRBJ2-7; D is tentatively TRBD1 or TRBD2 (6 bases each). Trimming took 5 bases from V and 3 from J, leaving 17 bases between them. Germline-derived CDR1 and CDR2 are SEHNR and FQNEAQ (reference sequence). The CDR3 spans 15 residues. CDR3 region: CASSPLGGYLYEQYF. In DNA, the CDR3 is TGTGCCAGCAGCCCACTCGGGGGCTACCTCTACGAGCAGTACTTC.

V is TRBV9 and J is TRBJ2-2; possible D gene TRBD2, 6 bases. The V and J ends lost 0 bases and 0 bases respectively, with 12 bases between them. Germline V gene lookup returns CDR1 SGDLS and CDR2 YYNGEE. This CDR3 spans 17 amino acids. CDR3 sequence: CASSVVIGSPNTGELFF. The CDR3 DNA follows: TGTGCCAGCAGCGTAGTAATCGGGAGCCCGAACACCGGGGAGCTGTTTTTT. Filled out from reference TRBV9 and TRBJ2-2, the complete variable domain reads DSGVTQTPKHLITATGQRVTLRCSPRSGDLSVYWYQQSLDQGLQFLIQYYNGEERAKGNILERFSAQQFPDLHSELNLSSLELGDSALYFCASSVVIGSPNTGELFFGEGSRLTVL.

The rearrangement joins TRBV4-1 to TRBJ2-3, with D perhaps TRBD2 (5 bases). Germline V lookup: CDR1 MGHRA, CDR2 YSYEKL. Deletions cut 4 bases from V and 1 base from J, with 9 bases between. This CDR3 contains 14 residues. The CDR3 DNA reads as TGCGCCAGCAGCCCCCGGGATGGCACAGATACGCAGTATTTT. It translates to CASSPRDGTDTQYF.